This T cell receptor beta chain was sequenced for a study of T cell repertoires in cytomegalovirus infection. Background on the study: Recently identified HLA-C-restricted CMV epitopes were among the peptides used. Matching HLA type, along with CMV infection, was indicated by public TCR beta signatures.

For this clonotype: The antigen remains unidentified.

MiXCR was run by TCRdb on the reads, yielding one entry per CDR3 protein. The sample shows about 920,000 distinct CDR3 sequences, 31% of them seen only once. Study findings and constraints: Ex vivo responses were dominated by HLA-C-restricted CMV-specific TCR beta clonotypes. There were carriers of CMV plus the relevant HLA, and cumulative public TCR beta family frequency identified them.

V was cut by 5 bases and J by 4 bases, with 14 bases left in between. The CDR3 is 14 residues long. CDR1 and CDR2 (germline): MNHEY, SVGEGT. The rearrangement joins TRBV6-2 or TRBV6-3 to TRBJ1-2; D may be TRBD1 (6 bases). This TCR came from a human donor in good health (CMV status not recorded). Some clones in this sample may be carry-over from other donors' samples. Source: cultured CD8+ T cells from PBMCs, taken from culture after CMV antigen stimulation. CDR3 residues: CASSPSGTSYGYTF. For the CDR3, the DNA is TGTGCCAGCAGTCCGTCCGGGACAAGCTATGGCTACACCTTC.